This passage covers 21 T cell receptor beta chains from one sample sequenced in a study of blood T cell repertoires in COVID-19. Measured with immunoSEQ multiplex PCR; TCRdb has only the in-frame clones, and not every one. The sample lists around 250,000 clones, approximately 82% seen once, with about 3.2% in the top ten. The sequenced sample was peripheral blood. The source of these receptors is a young woman with acute or convalescent COVID-19.

The gene calls are TRBV19 and TRBJ1-5, with D perhaps TRBD1 (6 bases). Germline CDR1 reads LNHDA; CDR2 reads SQIVND (reference sequence). The CDR3 has 12 amino acids. Trimming pared 9 bases from V and 6 bases from J, leaving 12 bases between. CDR3 DNA: TGTGCCAGCAACAGGGTACGTCAGCCCCAGCATTTT. It codes for CASNRVRQPQHF.

The table lists this clone with many counts. The chain combines TRBV6-1 with TRBJ2-2, with 7 positions matching TRBD1. With V trimmed by 3 bases and J by 8 bases, 9 bases remained unmatched. This CDR3 contains 15 residues. Germline loops: CDR1 MNHNS, CDR2 SASEGT. The CDR3 DNA reads as TGTGCCAGCAGTGAGATCGGCAGGGGGTCAGGGGAGCTGTTTTTT. Translation gives CASSEIGRGSGELFF.

V is TRBV5-8 and J is TRBJ1-2; D not resolved. Germline lookup yields CDR1 SGHTS and CDR2 YDEGEE. This CDR3 is built from 13 residues. The V end lost 4 bases, the J end lost 5 bases, and 12 bases lay between the germline ends. The CDR3 nucleotides are TGTGCCAGCAGCCGAAGTTCGGGTTATGGCTACACCTTC. Translated, it gives CASSRSSGYGYTF.

CDR3 amino acids: CATSDARQGSGELFF. The CDR3 DNA is TGTGCCACCAGTGATGCGAGACAGGGATCCGGGGAGCTGTTTTTT. The J gene is TRBJ2-2, the V gene TRBV24-1; 7 bases align to TRBD1. The CDR3 has 15 residues. Germline CDR1 reads KGHDR; CDR2 reads SFDVKD. Trimming at V came to 3 bases and at J to 6 bases, leaving 6 bases not matched to a gene.

The chain has TRBV2 and TRBJ2-3; 9 bases map to TRBD2. Germline-derived CDR1 and CDR2 are SNHLY and FYNNEI. The trim removed 6 bases at V and 7 bases at J, leaving 2 bases unmatched. The CDR3 length is 12 residues. The CDR3: CASRTSGNTQYF. The CDR3 nucleotides read TGTGCCAGCAGGACTAGCGGTAATACGCAGTATTTT.

This clone was recorded a few times. The rearrangement links TRBV3-1 (or the pseudogene TRBV3-2) to TRBJ2-2, with 11 positions matching TRBD2. The CDR3 runs 14 residues. Per germline, CDR1 LGHDT and CDR2 YNNKEL (reference sequence). Trimming removed 4 bases from V and 6 bases from J; junction bases left unmatched: 1. The CDR3 is CASSLAGGPGELFF. DNA for the CDR3: TGTGCCAGCAGCCTAGCGGGAGGGCCCGGGGAGCTGTTTTTT.

In nucleotides, the CDR3 is TGTGCCAGCTCACCACAGGTCGAGGGGGTCTACGAGCAGTACTTC. It yields the protein CASSPQVEGVYEQYF. This chain joins TRBV18 and TRBJ2-7, with TRBD1 as a possible D gene (6 bases). This CDR3 has 15 residues. The germline CDR1 and CDR2 sequences are KGHSH and LQKENI. Trimming stripped 1 base from V and 3 bases from J, with 13 bases between.

V usage is TRBV29-1 and J usage is TRBJ1-1; D remains unclear. Germline values: CDR1 SQVTM, CDR2 ANQGSEA. Trimming pared 6 bases from V and 5 bases from J, leaving 19 bases between. CDR3 length: 14 residues. The chain's CDR3 is CSVKRWGDGTEAFF. The CDR3 region has the DNA TGCAGCGTCAAACGGTGGGGAGACGGGACTGAAGCTTTCTTT.

The chain couples TRBV27 to TRBJ1-3; D call uncertain. V lost 4 bases, J lost 4 bases, and 17 bases lay in between. In germline, CDR1 is MNHEY, CDR2 SMNVEV (reference sequence). This CDR3 contains 16 residues. DNA for the CDR3: TGTGCCAGCAGTTCTACCGCCCGGGGTTCCGGAAACACCATATATTTT. It encodes CASSSTARGSGNTIYF.

The chain employs TRBV7-3 and TRBJ2-1; the match to TRBD2 covers 8 bases. Trimming removed 1 base from V and 1 base from J; junction bases left unmatched: 3. Germline-derived CDR1 and CDR2 are SGHTA and FQGTGA. This CDR3 contains 16 residues. The DNA of the CDR3 is TGTGCCAGCAGCTTAATCGGGGGGGCGTCCTACAATGAGCAGTTCTTC. It translates to CASSLIGGASYNEQFF. The whole variable domain, remainder taken from reference TRBV7-3 and TRBJ2-1, is GAGVSQTPSNKVTEKGKYVELRCDPISGHTALYWYRQSLGQGPEFLIYFQGTGAADDSGLPNDRFFAVRPEGSVSTLKIQRTERGDSAVYLCASSLIGGASYNEQFFGPGTRLTVL.

The genes are TRBV12-3 or TRBV12-4 and TRBJ2-7; TRBD1 is a possible D gene (5 bases). V shed 4 bases and J shed 3 bases, with 10 bases lying between them. The CDR3 has 13 amino acids. The CDR3 spells CASSSTGNYEQYF. In DNA, the CDR3 is TGTGCCAGCAGTTCTACAGGTAACTACGAGCAGTACTTC.

V is TRBV10-3 and J is TRBJ2-7; 7 positions match TRBD2. Germline V CDR1 and CDR2: ENHRY, SYGVKD. The CDR3 has 13 amino acids. V was clipped by 8 bases and J by 0 bases; unmatched bases: 4. The CDR3 here is CAIAREGSYEQYF. CDR3 coding DNA: TGTGCCATCGCGAGGGAGGGCTCCTACGAGCAGTACTTC.

The chain combines TRBV12-3 or TRBV12-4 with TRBJ2-1; perhaps TRBD2 as D (5 bases). Trimming pared 6 bases from V and 9 bases from J, leaving 15 bases between. The length of the CDR3 is 13 residues. CDR3 DNA: TGTGCCAGCAGCAAATCATTAAGCGGTGAGCAGTTCTTC. Its protein is CASSKSLSGEQFF.

This clone has more than one count but fewer than ten. The chain employs TRBV27 and TRBJ2-2; TRBD2 aligns across 10 bases. CDR1 is MNHEY and CDR2 is SMNVEV in the germline V gene (reference sequence). V was clipped by 4 bases and J by 6 bases; unmatched bases: 8. This CDR3 comprises 16 residues. CDR3 in DNA: TGTGCCAGCAGTTCACCTAGCGGGAGTCGGGCCGGGGAGCTGTTTTTT. It encodes CASSSPSGSRAGELFF.

This clone was picked up one time. V usage is TRBV3-1 (or the pseudogene TRBV3-2) and J usage is TRBJ1-6; no definite D call. Trimming stripped 4 bases from V and 5 bases from J, with 18 bases between. Per the germline V gene, CDR1 is LGHDT and CDR2 is YNNKEL (reference sequence). This CDR3 is 17 amino acids long. The CDR3 sequence: CASSPRGPGRNNSPLHF. CDR3 nucleotide sequence: TGTGCCAGCAGCCCCCGGGGTCCCGGACGGAATAATTCACCCCTCCACTTT.

This clone came up many times. The chain carries TRBV5-1 and TRBJ2-7; weak D call: TRBD1 (6 bases). Looked up from germline, CDR1 is SGHRS and CDR2 is YFSETQ. CDR3 length: 13 residues. V lost 1 base, J lost 6 bases, and 11 bases lay in between. The CDR3: CASSLYTGTEQYF. The CDR3 nucleotides are TGCGCCAGCAGCTTGTACACAGGGACCGAGCAGTACTTC.

This CDR3 is CASSRGGSGGELFF. As DNA, the CDR3 is TGTGCCAGCAGCCGGGGGGGCTCGGGCGGGGAGCTGTTTTTT. The chain employs TRBV27 and TRBJ2-2; TRBD2 aligns across 8 bases. Germline CDR1 reads MNHEY; CDR2 reads SMNVEV (reference sequence). The CDR3 contains 14 residues. The trim removed 6 bases at V and 7 bases at J, leaving 7 bases unmatched.

This clone showed up just a few times. The chain joins TRBV7-9 to TRBJ1-4; 7 bases align to TRBD1. Germline trimming cut 4 bases from V and 8 bases from J; bases unmatched to any gene: 7. The CDR3 consists of 14 residues. Germline loops: CDR1 SEHNR, CDR2 FQNEAQ (reference sequence). CDR3 loop: CASSSYRGGEKLFF. CDR3 in DNA: TGTGCCAGCAGCTCCTACAGGGGAGGCGAAAAACTGTTTTTT.

This chain connects TRBV7-9 to TRBJ1-3; 10 bases match TRBD1. CDR1 and CDR2 (germline): SEHNR, FQNEAQ (reference sequence). V shed 8 bases and J 4 bases; nucleotides not matched to a gene: 11. The CDR3 runs to 16 residues. The CDR3 DNA sequence: TGTGCCAGCCGGGACAGGGGCCATCTCCCGGGAAACACCATATATTTT. Residues: CASRDRGHLPGNTIYF.

This clone was observed a handful of times. This chain connects TRBV27 to TRBJ1-3, with no clear D. The V gene's germline CDR1 is MNHEY and CDR2 SMNVEV (reference sequence). Trimming shortened V by 6 bases and J by 1 base, and 10 bases separated the two germline ends. This CDR3 contains 14 residues. The CDR3 sequence is CASRDLGSGNTIYF. Written as DNA, the CDR3 is TGTGCCAGCAGGGACTTGGGATCTGGAAACACCATATATTTT.

The chain recombines TRBV19 with TRBJ2-7, with D perhaps matching TRBD1 (5 bases). Germline CDR1 and CDR2: LNHDA and SQIVND (reference sequence). Trimming removed 3 bases at V and 2 bases at J, with 11 bases between. CDR3 length: 14 residues. The CDR3 DNA is TGTGCCAGTAGTATGGGGCTAGGGACCTACGAGCAGTACTTC. It specifies CASSMGLGTYEQYF.